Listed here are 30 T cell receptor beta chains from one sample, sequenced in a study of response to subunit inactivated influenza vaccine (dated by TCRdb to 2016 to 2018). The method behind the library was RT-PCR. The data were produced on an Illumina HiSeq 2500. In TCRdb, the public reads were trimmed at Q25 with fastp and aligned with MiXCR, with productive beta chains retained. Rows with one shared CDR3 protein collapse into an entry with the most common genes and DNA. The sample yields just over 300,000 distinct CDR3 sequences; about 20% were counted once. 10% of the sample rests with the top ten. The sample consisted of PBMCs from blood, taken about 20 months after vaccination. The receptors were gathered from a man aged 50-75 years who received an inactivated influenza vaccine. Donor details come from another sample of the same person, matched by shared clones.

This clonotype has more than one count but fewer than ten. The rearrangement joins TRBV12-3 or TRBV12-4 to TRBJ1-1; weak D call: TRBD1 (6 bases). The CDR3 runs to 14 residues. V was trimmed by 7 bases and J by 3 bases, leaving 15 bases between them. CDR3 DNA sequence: TGTGCCAGCAAACGTGGGGGCGCCTACACTGAAGCTTTCTTT. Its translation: CASKRGGAYTEAFF.

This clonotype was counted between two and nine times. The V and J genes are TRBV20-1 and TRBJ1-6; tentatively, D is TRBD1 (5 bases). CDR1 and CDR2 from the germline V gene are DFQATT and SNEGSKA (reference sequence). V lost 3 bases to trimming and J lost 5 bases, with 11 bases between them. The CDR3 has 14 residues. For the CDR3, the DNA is TGCAGTGCTAGTGAGGGACCAAATAATTCACCCCTCCACTTT. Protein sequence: CSASEGPNNSPLHF.

For the CDR3, the DNA is TGCGCCAGCAGCCGGACAGGGTTGACGGGGGAAGCTTTCTTT. Translation: CASSRTGLTGEAFF. J is TRBJ1-1 and V is TRBV4-1, with 8 bases fitting TRBD1. CDR1 is MGHRA, CDR2 YSYEKL, per germline. This CDR3 comprises 14 residues. Trimming took 4 bases from V and 8 from J; bases not matched to a gene: 9.

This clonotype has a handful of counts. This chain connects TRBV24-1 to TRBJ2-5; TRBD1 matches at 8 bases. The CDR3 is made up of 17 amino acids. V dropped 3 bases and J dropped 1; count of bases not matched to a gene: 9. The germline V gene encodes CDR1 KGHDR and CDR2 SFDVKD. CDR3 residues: CATSDPETGATQETQYF. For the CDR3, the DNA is TGTGCCACCAGTGATCCCGAGACAGGGGCTACCCAAGAGACCCAGTACTTC.

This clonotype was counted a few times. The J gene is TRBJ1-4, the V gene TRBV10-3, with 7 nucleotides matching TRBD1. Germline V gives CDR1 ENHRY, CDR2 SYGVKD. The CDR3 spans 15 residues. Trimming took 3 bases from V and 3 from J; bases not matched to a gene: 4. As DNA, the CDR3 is TGTGCCATCAGTGAAACAGGGGCGTCTAATGAAAAACTGTTTTTT. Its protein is CAISETGASNEKLFF.

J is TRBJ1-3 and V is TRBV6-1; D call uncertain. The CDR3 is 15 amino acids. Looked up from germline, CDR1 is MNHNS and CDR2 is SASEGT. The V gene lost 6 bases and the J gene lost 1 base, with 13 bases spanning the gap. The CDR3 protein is CASSATGLSGNTIYF. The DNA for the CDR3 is TGTGCCAGCAGCGCCACGGGGTTGTCTGGAAACACCATATATTTT.

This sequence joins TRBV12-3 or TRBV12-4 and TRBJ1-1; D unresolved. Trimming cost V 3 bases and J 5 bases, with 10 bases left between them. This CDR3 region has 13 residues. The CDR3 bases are TGTGCCAGCAGTTTTCGGGAAGTAACTGAAGCTTTCTTT. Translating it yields CASSFREVTEAFF.

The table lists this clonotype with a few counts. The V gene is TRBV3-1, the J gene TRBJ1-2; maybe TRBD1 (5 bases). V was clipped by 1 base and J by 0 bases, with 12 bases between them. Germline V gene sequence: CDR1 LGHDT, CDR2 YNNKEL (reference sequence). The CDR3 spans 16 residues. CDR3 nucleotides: TGTGCCAGCAGCCAAGTTGTAGCAGGGCCTAACTATGGCTACACCTTC. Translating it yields CASSQVVAGPNYGYTF.

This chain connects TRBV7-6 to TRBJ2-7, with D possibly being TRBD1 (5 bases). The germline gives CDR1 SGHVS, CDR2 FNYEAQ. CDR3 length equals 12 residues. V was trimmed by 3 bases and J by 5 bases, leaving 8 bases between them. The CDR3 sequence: CASSLWGDEQYF. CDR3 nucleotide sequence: TGTGCCAGCAGCTTGTGGGGCGACGAGCAGTACTTC.

In DNA, the CDR3 is TGTGCCAGCTCTCCCACCGTAGGGTACACTGAAGCTTTCTTT. It encodes CASSPTVGYTEAFF. The J gene is TRBJ1-1, the V gene TRBV18; D remains ambiguous. The CDR3 spans 14 residues. Germline V gene sequence: CDR1 KGHSH, CDR2 LQKENI. Trimming shortened V by 6 bases and J by 3 bases, and 14 bases separated the two germline ends. Together with reference TRBV18 and TRBJ1-1, the CDR3 gives the full variable domain: NAGVMQNPRHLVRRRGQEARLRCSPMKGHSHVYWYRQLPEEGLKFMVYLQKENIIDESGMPKERFSAEFPKEGPSILRIQQVVRGDSAAYFCASSPTVGYTEAFFGQGTRLTVV.

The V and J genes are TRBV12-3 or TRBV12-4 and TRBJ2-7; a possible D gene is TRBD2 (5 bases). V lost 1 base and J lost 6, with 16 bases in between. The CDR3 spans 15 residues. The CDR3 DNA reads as TGTGCCAGCAGTTTAGAGAGCGGCCGCGCCCGCGAGCAGTACTTC. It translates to CASSLESGRAREQYF.

CDR3 amino acids: CASSQGFTSARTDTQYF. Here the CDR3 DNA reads TGTGCCAGCAGCCAAGGTTTTACTAGCGCACGCACAGATACGCAGTATTTT. J is TRBJ2-3 and V is TRBV3-1; the match to TRBD2 covers 7 bases. The germline V gene encodes CDR1 LGHDT and CDR2 YNNKEL (reference sequence). This CDR3 contains 17 residues. V trimming: 1 base; J trimming: 1 base; junction bases outside the gene matches: 8.

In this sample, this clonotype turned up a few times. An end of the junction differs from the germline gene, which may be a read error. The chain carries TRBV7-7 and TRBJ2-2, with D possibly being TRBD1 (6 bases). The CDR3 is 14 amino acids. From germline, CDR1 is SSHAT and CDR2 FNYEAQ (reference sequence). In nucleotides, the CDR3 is TGTGCTAGCAGCCCCACAGGGTGGACCGGGGAGCTGTTTTTT. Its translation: CASSPTGWTGELFF.

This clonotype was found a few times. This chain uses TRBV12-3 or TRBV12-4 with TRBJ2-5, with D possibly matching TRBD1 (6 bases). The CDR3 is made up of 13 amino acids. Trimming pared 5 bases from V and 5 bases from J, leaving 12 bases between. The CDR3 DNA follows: TGTGCCAGCAGTAACACAGGGTCCGAGACCCAGTACTTC. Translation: CASSNTGSETQYF.

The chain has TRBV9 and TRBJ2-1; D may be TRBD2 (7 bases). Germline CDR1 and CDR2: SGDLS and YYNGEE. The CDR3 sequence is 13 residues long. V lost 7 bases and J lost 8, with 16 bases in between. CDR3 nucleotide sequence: TGTGCCAGCGGGCCGGGGGGCTTGTATGAGCAGTTCTTC. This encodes CASGPGGLYEQFF.

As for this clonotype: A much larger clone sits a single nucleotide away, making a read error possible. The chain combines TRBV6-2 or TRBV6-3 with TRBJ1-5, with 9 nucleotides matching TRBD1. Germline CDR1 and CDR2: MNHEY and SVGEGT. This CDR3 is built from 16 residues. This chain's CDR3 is CASSAKGQGFNQAQHF. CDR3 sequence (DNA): TGTGCCAGCAGCGCAAAGGGACAGGGATTCAATCAGGCCCAGCATTTT.

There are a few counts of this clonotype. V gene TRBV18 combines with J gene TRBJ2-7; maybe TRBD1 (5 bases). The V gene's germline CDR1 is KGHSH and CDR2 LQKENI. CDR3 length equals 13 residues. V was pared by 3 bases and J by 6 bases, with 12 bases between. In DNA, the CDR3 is TGTGCCAGCTCACCTTCACAGGAGTTCGAGCAGTACTTC. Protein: CASSPSQEFEQYF. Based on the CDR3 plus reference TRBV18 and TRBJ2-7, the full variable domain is NAGVMQNPRHLVRRRGQEARLRCSPMKGHSHVYWYRQLPEEGLKFMVYLQKENIIDESGMPKERFSAEFPKEGPSILRIQQVVRGDSAAYFCASSPSQEFEQYFGPGTRLTVT.

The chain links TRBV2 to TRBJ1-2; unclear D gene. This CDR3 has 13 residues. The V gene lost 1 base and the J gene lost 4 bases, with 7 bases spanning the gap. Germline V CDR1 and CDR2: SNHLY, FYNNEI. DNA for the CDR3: TGTGCCAGCAGTGAAGTCGGTGGCTATGGCTACACCTTC. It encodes CASSEVGGYGYTF.

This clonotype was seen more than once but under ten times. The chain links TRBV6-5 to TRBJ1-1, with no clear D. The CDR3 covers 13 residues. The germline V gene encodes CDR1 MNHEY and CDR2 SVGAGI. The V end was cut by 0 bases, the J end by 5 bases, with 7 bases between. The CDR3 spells CASSYSTSTEAFF. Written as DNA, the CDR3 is TGTGCCAGCAGTTACTCGACGTCTACTGAAGCTTTCTTT.

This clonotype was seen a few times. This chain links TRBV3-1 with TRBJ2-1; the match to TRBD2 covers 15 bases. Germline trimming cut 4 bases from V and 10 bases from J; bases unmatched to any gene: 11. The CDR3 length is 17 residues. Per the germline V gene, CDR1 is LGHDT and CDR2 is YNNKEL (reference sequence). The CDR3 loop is CASSRHSGTSGGPEQFF. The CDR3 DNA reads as TGTGCCAGCAGCCGTCATTCCGGGACTAGCGGGGGGCCAGAGCAGTTCTTC.

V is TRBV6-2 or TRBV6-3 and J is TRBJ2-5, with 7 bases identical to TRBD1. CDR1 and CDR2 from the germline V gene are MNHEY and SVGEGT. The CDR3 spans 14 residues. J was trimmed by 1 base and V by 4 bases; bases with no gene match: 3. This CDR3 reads CASSLRQGQETQYF. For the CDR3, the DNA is TGTGCCAGCAGTTTACGACAGGGCCAAGAGACCCAGTACTTC.

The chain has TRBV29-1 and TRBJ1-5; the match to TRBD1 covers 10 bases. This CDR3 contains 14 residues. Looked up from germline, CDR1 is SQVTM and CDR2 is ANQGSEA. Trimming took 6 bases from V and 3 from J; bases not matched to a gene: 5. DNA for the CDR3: TGCAGCGTGGCCGGGACAGGGGCCAATCAGCCCCAGCATTTT. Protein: CSVAGTGANQPQHF.

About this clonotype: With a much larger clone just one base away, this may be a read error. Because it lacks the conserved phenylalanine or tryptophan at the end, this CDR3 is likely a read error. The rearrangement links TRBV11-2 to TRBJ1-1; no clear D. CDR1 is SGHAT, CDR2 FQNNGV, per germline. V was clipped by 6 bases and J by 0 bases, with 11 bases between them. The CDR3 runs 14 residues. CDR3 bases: TGTGCCAGCAGGAGAGCTCCCATGAACACTGAAGCTTTCCTT. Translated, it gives CASRRAPMNTEAFL.

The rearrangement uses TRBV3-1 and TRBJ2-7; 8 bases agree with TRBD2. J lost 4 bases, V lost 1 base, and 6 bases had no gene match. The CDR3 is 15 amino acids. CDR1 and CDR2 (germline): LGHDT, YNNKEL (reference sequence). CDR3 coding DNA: TGTGCCAGCAGCCAAGGGTCTCTAGCGGGTTACGAGCAGTACTTC. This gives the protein CASSQGSLAGYEQYF.

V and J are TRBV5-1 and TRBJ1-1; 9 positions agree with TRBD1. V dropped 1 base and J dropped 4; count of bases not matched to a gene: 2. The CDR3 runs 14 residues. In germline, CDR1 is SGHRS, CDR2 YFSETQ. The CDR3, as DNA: TGCGCCAGCAGCTTGAGGACAGGGGCCACTGAAGCTTTCTTT. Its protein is CASSLRTGATEAFF.

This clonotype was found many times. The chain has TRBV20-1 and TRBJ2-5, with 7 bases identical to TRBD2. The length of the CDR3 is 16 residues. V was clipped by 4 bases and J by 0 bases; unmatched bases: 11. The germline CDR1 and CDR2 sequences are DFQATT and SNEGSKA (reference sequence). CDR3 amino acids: CSATRWGTNNQETQYF. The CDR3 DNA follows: TGCAGTGCTACCCGTTGGGGGACTAACAACCAAGAGACCCAGTACTTC.

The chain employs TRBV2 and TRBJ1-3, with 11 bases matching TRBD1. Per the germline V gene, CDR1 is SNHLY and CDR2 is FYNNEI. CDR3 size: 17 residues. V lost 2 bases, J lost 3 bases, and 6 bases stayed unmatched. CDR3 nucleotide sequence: TGTGCCAGCAGTGAAAAGTGGACAGGGGGCTTTGGAAACACCATATATTTT. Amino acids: CASSEKWTGGFGNTIYF.

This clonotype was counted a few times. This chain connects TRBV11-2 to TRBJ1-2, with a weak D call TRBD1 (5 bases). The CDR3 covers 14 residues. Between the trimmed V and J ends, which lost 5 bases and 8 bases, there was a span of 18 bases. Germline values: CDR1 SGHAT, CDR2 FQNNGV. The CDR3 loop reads CASSPDTLGWGYTF. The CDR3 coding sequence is TGTGCCAGCAGCCCGGACACCCTGGGCTGGGGCTACACCTTC. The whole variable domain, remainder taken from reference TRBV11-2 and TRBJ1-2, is EAGVAQSPRYKIIEKRQSVAFWCNPISGHATLYWYQQILGQGPKLLIQFQNNGVVDDSQLPKDRFSAERLKGVDSTLKIQPAKLEDSAVYLCASSPDTLGWGYTFGSGTRLTVV.

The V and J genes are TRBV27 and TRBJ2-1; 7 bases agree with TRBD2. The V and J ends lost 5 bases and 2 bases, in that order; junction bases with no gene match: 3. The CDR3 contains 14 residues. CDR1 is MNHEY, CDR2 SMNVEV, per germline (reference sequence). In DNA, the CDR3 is TGTGCCAGCAGTCTAGCGGTCACCTACAATGAGCAGTTCTTC. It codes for CASSLAVTYNEQFF.

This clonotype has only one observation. The chain's CDR3 is CSALSYEQYF. The DNA of the CDR3 is TGCAGTGCTCTATCCTACGAGCAGTACTTC. V is TRBV20-1 and J is TRBJ2-7; D ambiguous. This CDR3 spans 10 amino acids. Germline V gene sequence: CDR1 DFQATT, CDR2 SNEGSKA (reference sequence). V was shortened by 5 bases and J by 1 base, with 3 bases between the two germline ends.